Listed here is a single T cell receptor beta chain. The antigen is undetermined. The repertoire was sequenced with immunoSEQ multiplex PCR; TCRdb's copy has only in-frame clones and lacks some. This sample carries 150,000 to 200,000 clones, about 92% of them seen once, and the ten largest clones take approximately 2.5%. The data stem from a study of T cell responses to AZD1222 COVID-19 vaccine. Findings of the study overall: The sample set comprised mostly white British donors with more females, and clonal diversity was possibly underestimated. The study found vaccine-associated CD4 TCRs spanning spike, dominant at 160-218 and 743-854. Repertoire sampling happened only post peak T cell response. After two AZD1222 doses, spike-specific TCR breadth and depth rose versus day 0.

J was trimmed by 3 bases and V by 2 bases; bases with no gene match: 11. This CDR3 spans 18 amino acids. Germline CDR1 SGHAT, CDR2 FQNNGV. The genes are TRBV11-2 and TRBJ1-4; 8 bases map to TRBD1. This sample comprised peripheral blood, obtained on day 0 of AZD1222 vaccination. The TCR originated in an adult in good health. CDR3 loop: CASSLIGAGGSSNEKLFF. CDR3 DNA sequence: TGTGCCAGCAGCTTAATCGGCGCAGGGGGCAGTTCTAATGAAAAACTGTTTTTT.